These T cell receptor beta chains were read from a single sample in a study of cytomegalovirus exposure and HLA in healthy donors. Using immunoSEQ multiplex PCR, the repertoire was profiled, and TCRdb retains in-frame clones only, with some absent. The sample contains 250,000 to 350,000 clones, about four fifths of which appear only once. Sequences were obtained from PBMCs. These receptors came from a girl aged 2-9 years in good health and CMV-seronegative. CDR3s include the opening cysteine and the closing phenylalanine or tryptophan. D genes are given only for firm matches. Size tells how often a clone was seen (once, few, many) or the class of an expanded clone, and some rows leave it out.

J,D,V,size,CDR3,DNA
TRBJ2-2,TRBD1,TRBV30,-,CAGDRTLTGELFF,TGTGCCGGGGACAGGACTCTCACCGGGGAGCTGTTTTTT
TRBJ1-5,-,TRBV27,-,CASSLSSGGNQPQHF,TGTGCCAGCAGTTTATCGTCCGGGGGCAATCAGCCCCAGCATTTT
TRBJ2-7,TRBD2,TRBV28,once,CASRVAGGLYEQYF,TGTGCCAGCAGGGTAGCGGGGGGGCTCTACGAGCAGTACTTC
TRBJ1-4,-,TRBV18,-,CASSPITGYNEKLFF,TGTGCCAGCTCACCGATTACAGGATATAATGAAAAACTGTTTTTT
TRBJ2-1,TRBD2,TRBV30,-,CAWRTSGAYEQFF,TGTGCCTGGAGGACTAGCGGGGCTTATGAGCAGTTCTTC
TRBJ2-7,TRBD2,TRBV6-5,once,CASSPPAGGEQYF,TGTGCCAGCAGTCCGCCGGCGGGGGGCGAGCAGTACTTC
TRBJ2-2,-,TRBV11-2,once,CASSLGRGELFF,TGTGCCAGCAGCTTAGGTCGGGGGGAGCTGTTTTTT
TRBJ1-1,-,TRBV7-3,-,CASSSQGVNTEAFF,TGTGCCAGCAGCTCACAGGGCGTGAACACTGAAGCTTTCTTT
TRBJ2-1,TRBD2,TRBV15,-,CATSIPLAGGRVFYNEQFF,TGTGCCACCAGCATCCCCCTAGCGGGAGGGCGGGTTTTCTACAATGAGCAGTTCTTC
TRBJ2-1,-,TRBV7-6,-,CAIGYGSGNEQFF,TGTGCCATTGGTTACGGGTCAGGGAATGAGCAGTTCTTC
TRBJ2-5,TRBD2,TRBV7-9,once,CASSGTGVVAGGLKETQYF,TGTGCCAGCAGCGGAACGGGGGTGGTAGCGGGGGGGCTTAAAGAGACCCAGTACTTC
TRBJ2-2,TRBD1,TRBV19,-,CASNPRGRWWSTGELFF,TGTGCCAGTAATCCCAGGGGGCGGTGGTGGAGCACCGGGGAGCTGTTTTTT
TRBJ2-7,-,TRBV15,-,CATSRETGGGYEQYF,TGTGCCACCAGCAGAGAAACAGGGGGGGGCTACGAGCAGTACTTC
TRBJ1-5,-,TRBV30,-,CAWSPTRDQPQHF,TGTGCCTGGAGTCCTACCAGGGATCAGCCCCAGCATTTT
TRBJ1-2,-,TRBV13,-,CASSFITAGTYGYTF,TGTGCCAGCAGCTTTATTACGGCGGGGACCTATGGCTACACCTTC
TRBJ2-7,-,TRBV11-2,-,CASSTTRGEQYF,TGTGCCAGCAGCACGACCCGCGGCGAGCAGTACTTC
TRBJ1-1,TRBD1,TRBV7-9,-,CASSLGGQTEAFF,TGTGCCAGCAGCTTAGGGGGACAGACTGAAGCTTTCTTT
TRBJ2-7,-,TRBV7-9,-,CASSFGQIYNGTRVSQYF,TGTGCCAGCAGCTTCGGTCAAATCTATAACGGGACAAGGGTGTCGCAGTACTTC
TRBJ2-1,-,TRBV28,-,CASSLWGAILSYNEQFF,TGTGCCAGCAGTTTATGGGGGGCGATCCTCTCCTACAATGAGCAGTTCTTC
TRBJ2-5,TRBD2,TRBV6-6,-,CASSWTSGRDQETQYF,TGTGCCAGCAGTTGGACTAGCGGGAGGGACCAAGAGACCCAGTACTTC